These T cell receptor beta chains were read from a single sample in a study of OX40 agonist ivuxolimab in advanced cancers. TCRdb's table, derived via immunoSEQ multiplex PCR, lists solely in-frame clones and lacks some. Altogether about 31,000 clones are present, 82% being singletons, with the ten largest covering roughly 22%. Sequenced here: CD4+ or CD8+ T cells sorted from blood, sampled in a trial of the OX40 agonist ivuxolimab. The receptors here all came from an adult with an advanced solid tumor such as melanoma, head and neck, liver or kidney cancer. Both conserved end residues are part of each CDR3. A D gene is named only where the DNA matches it firmly. Size tells how often a clone was seen (once, few, many) or the class of an expanded clone, and some rows leave it out.

D: -
length: 15
J: TRBJ2-3
V: TRBV11-2
size: -
DNA: TGTGCCAGCAGCTTGGGGGCAGGGATCACAGATACGCAGTATTTT
CDR3: CASSLGAGITDTQYF

D: -
length: 15
J: TRBJ2-1
V: TRBV19
size: -
DNA: TGTGCCAGTAGTATCAGTGGATGGTCCTACAATGAGCAGTTCTTC
CDR3: CASSISGWSYNEQFF

D: -
length: 14
J: TRBJ1-2
V: TRBV30
size: -
DNA: TGTGCCTGGAGTACCGGGGGGAAGAGTTATGGCTACACCTTC
CDR3: CAWSTGGKSYGYTF

D: -
length: 15
J: TRBJ1-1
V: TRBV18
size: -
DNA: TGTGCCAGCTCACCTCCCGGGCGGGCGAACACTGAAGCTTTCTTT
CDR3: CASSPPGRANTEAFF

D: -
length: 11
J: TRBJ2-7
V: TRBV19
size: few
DNA: TGTGCCAGTAGTATCGGGTACGAGCAGTACTTC
CDR3: CASSIGYEQYF

D: -
length: 16
J: TRBJ1-5
V: TRBV19
size: few
DNA: TGTGCCAGTAGACGGGACACCGGTTGGAGCAATCAGCCCCAGCATTTT
CDR3: CASRRDTGWSNQPQHF

D: -
length: 12
J: TRBJ1-1
V: TRBV5-4
size: -
DNA: TGTGCCAGCAGCTTTCGAGGCAGTGAAGCTTTCTTT
CDR3: CASSFRGSEAFF

D: -
length: 11
J: TRBJ1-4
V: TRBV19
size: -
DNA: TGTGCCAGTAGTATAGGCGAAAAACTGTTTTTT
CDR3: CASSIGEKLFF

D: -
length: 16
J: TRBJ2-1
V: TRBV5-1
size: -
DNA: TGCGCCAGCAGCTTGTTATCGAGTCGTGGCCACAGTGAGCAGTTCTTC
CDR3: CASSLLSSRGHSEQFF

D: -
length: 16
J: TRBJ1-3
V: TRBV27
size: -
DNA: TGTGCCAGCAGTCCCTCCGACATTCGCTCTGGAAACACCATATATTTT
CDR3: CASSPSDIRSGNTIYF

D: -
length: 11
J: TRBJ2-3
V: TRBV11-2
size: -
DNA: TGTGCCAGCAGCAAAACAGATACGCAGTATTTT
CDR3: CASSKTDTQYF

D: -
length: 15
J: TRBJ1-5
V: TRBV6-1
size: -
DNA: TGTGCCAGCAGTGAAGCGGGGTGGAGCAATCAGCCCCAGCATTTT
CDR3: CASSEAGWSNQPQHF

D: -
length: 16
J: TRBJ2-3
V: TRBV4-1
size: -
DNA: TGCGCCAGCCGACGGTCGGCAGGGACCCGCACAGATACGCAGTATTTT
CDR3: CASRRSAGTRTDTQYF

D: -
length: 14
J: TRBJ2-2
V: TRBV7-2
size: -
DNA: TGTGCCAGCAGCTCCGACAGGTTCGCCGGGGAGCTGTTTTTT
CDR3: CASSSDRFAGELFF

D: -
length: 15
J: TRBJ2-3
V: TRBV28
size: -
DNA: TGTGCCAGCAGTCAAGCACAACGACGCACAGATACGCAGTATTTT
CDR3: CASSQAQRRTDTQYF

D: -
length: 14
J: TRBJ1-1
V: TRBV9
size: -
DNA: TGTGCCAGCAGCGGGGGGGATTTGAACACTGAAGCTTTCTTT
CDR3: CASSGGDLNTEAFF

D: TRBD1
length: 15
J: TRBJ2-4
V: TRBV4-3
size: -
DNA: TGCGCCAGCAGCCAAGATACAGGGGGCTTAAACATTCAGTACTTC
CDR3: CASSQDTGGLNIQYF

D: -
length: 13
J: TRBJ1-1
V: TRBV6-5
size: once
DNA: TGTGCCAGCAGGCGGGGCCAGCACACTGAAGCTTTCTTT
CDR3: CASRRGQHTEAFF

D: -
length: 14
J: TRBJ1-1
V: TRBV10-1
size: -
DNA: TGCGCCAGCAGTAAAGGGAATACCGAGGCTGAAGCTTTCTTT
CDR3: CASSKGNTEAEAFF

D: TRBD1
length: 16
J: TRBJ1-5
V: TRBV4-1
size: few
DNA: TGCGCCAGCAGCAAGGAGGGACAGGGGACCAATCAGCCCCAGCATTTT
CDR3: CASSKEGQGTNQPQHF

D: -
length: 15
J: TRBJ2-3
V: TRBV11-2
size: -
DNA: TGTGCCAGCAGCTTAATTGGTCAGACCACAGATACGCAGTATTTT
CDR3: CASSLIGQTTDTQYF

D: TRBD1
length: 13
J: TRBJ2-4
V: TRBV4-1
size: -
DNA: TGCGCCAGCAGCCAAGTGTCAGGGGGCGATTTAAACTTC
CDR3: CASSQVSGGDLNF

D: TRBD1
length: 14
J: TRBJ1-2
V: TRBV7-2
size: -
DNA: TGTGCCAGCAGCCCGGACAGGTTGCTCTATGGCTACACCTTC
CDR3: CASSPDRLLYGYTF

D: -
length: 15
J: TRBJ2-5
V: TRBV7-6
size: -
DNA: TGTGCCAGCAGCTTATCGGGGGTGAACCAAGAGACCCAGTACTTC
CDR3: CASSLSGVNQETQYF

D: TRBD2
length: 17
J: TRBJ2-7
V: TRBV28
size: -
DNA: TGTGCCAGCAGTTCCATCCGACTAGCGGGCGTAAGCTACGAGCAGTACTTC
CDR3: CASSSIRLAGVSYEQYF

D: -
length: 15
J: TRBJ1-1
V: TRBV6-5
size: -
DNA: TGTGCCAGCAGTTACGAGACAGGAACCCCGGCTGAAGCTTTCTTT
CDR3: CASSYETGTPAEAFF

D: -
length: 12
J: TRBJ1-1
V: TRBV28
size: -
DNA: TGTGCCACCGACGACAGAAACACTGAAGCTTTCTTT
CDR3: CATDDRNTEAFF

D: -
length: 13
J: TRBJ2-1
V: TRBV2
size: once
DNA: TGTGCCAGCAGTTACACAGGGTACAATGAGCAGTTCTTC
CDR3: CASSYTGYNEQFF

D: -
length: 15
J: TRBJ1-5
V: TRBV6-5
size: -
DNA: TGTGCCAGCAGTCAGGTAGGGGTAAGCAATCAGCCCCAGCATTTT
CDR3: CASSQVGVSNQPQHF

D: TRBD1
length: 13
J: TRBJ1-5
V: TRBV5-6
size: -
DNA: TGTGCCAGCAGCCAGGGACAGGATCAGCCCCAGCATTTT
CDR3: CASSQGQDQPQHF

D: -
length: 13
J: TRBJ2-3
V: TRBV5-6
size: -
DNA: TGTGCCAGCAAACGGGGGTACACAGATACGCAGTATTTT
CDR3: CASKRGYTDTQYF

D: TRBD2
length: 17
J: TRBJ2-2
V: TRBV5-1
size: -
DNA: TGCGCCAGCAGCTTGATCGCGGGAGGGCCCTCGAGCGGGGAGCTGTTTTTT
CDR3: CASSLIAGGPSSGELFF

D: -
length: 14
J: TRBJ2-7
V: TRBV27
size: medium-sized
DNA: TGTGCCAGCAGTTTACGGGACACCTCCTACGAGCAGTACTTC
CDR3: CASSLRDTSYEQYF

D: -
length: 15
J: TRBJ2-5
V: TRBV12-5
size: -
DNA: TGTGCTAGTGGTTTGGGCCCTTCGGGATTTGAGACCCAGTACTTC
CDR3: CASGLGPSGFETQYF

D: TRBD2
length: 15
J: TRBJ2-2
V: TRBV2
size: -
DNA: TGTGCCAGTGCACTAGCGGGGTCCGGGGGAGGGGAGCTGTTTTTT
CDR3: CASALAGSGGGELFF

D: TRBD1
length: 17
J: TRBJ1-3
V: TRBV19
size: -
DNA: TGTGCCAGTAGTATATGGGGACAGAGGCAGACTGGAAACACCATATATTTT
CDR3: CASSIWGQRQTGNTIYF

D: -
length: 16
J: TRBJ2-3
V: TRBV6-6
size: -
DNA: TGTGCCAGCAGTTATAGCAGAAGGGGTGGCACAGATACGCAGTATTTT
CDR3: CASSYSRRGGTDTQYF

D: -
length: 12
J: TRBJ1-4
V: TRBV7-9
size: once
DNA: TGTGCCAGCAGCTTGCGGAATGAAAAACTGTTTTTT
CDR3: CASSLRNEKLFF

D: TRBD2
length: 17
J: TRBJ2-3
V: TRBV9
size: few
DNA: TGTGCCAGCAGCGTAGCCGGGACTAGGGGCCCGACGGGTACGCAGTATTTT
CDR3: CASSVAGTRGPTGTQYF

D: TRBD1
length: 16
J: TRBJ1-1
V: TRBV5-4
size: -
DNA: TGTGCCAGCAGCTTGAGGACAGGGGAGTTGGACACTGAAGCTTTCTTT
CDR3: CASSLRTGELDTEAFF

D: -
length: 16
J: TRBJ2-2
V: TRBV7-3
size: -
DNA: TGTGCCAGCAGCTTAGCAGGATCCGTGTCGTCCGGGGAGCTGTTTTTT
CDR3: CASSLAGSVSSGELFF

D: -
length: 14
J: TRBJ2-5
V: TRBV5-1
size: -
DNA: TGCGCCAGCAGCTGGGGTTGGGGGGAAGAGACCCAGTACTTC
CDR3: CASSWGWGEETQYF

D: -
length: 13
J: TRBJ1-2
V: TRBV7-3
size: -
DNA: TGTGCCAGCAGCTCCCGAGACTTTACTGGCTACACCTTC
CDR3: CASSSRDFTGYTF

D: -
length: 14
J: TRBJ1-5
V: TRBV6-6
size: -
DNA: TGTGCCAGCAGTTATTCAGAGGGTAATCAGCCCCAGCATTTT
CDR3: CASSYSEGNQPQHF

D: -
length: 13
J: TRBJ2-5
V: TRBV28
size: -
DNA: TGTGCCACTACCCGGACTCGTGGGGAGACCCAGTACTTC
CDR3: CATTRTRGETQYF

D: TRBD1
length: 17
J: TRBJ2-5
V: TRBV7-9
size: -
DNA: TGTGCCAGCAGCTTCCTCAATAACAGGGGTGGGGGAGAGACCCAGTACTTC
CDR3: CASSFLNNRGGGETQYF

D: TRBD1
length: 15
J: TRBJ2-1
V: TRBV7-9
size: -
DNA: TGTGCCAGCAGCTCCCCAGGGGGCTTTTACAATGAGCAGTTCTTC
CDR3: CASSSPGGFYNEQFF

D: -
length: 13
J: TRBJ1-1
V: TRBV5-1
size: once
DNA: TGCGCCAGCAGCCAGGGCCCAAACACTGAAGCTTTCTTT
CDR3: CASSQGPNTEAFF

D: -
length: 13
J: TRBJ2-5
V: TRBV2
size: -
DNA: TGTGCCAGCAGTGGGATATGGGGAGAGACCCAGTACTTC
CDR3: CASSGIWGETQYF

D: -
length: 14
J: TRBJ1-5
V: TRBV10-2
size: -
DNA: TGCGCCAGCAGTGACTCAGTCAGGGGTCAGCCCCAGCATTTT
CDR3: CASSDSVRGQPQHF

D: -
length: 13
J: TRBJ2-5
V: TRBV28
size: -
DNA: TGTGCCAGCAGTACCCCCGGGAAGGAGACCCAGTACTTC
CDR3: CASSTPGKETQYF

D: TRBD2
length: 14
J: TRBJ2-3
V: TRBV2
size: -
DNA: TGTGCCAGCATCGGCGGGAGAGGGAGAGATACGCAGTATTTT
CDR3: CASIGGRGRDTQYF

D: TRBD2
length: 16
J: TRBJ2-1
V: TRBV6-4
size: -
DNA: TGTGCCAGCAGTTCGCTAGCGGGAGGAACCTACAATGAGCAGTTCTTC
CDR3: CASSSLAGGTYNEQFF

D: TRBD2
length: 15
J: TRBJ2-3
V: TRBV15
size: -
DNA: TGTGCCACCAGCAGGGAAGCGGGATTAGGTGATACGCAGTATTTT
CDR3: CATSREAGLGDTQYF

D: TRBD2
length: 14
J: TRBJ2-7
V: TRBV6-5
size: -
DNA: TGTGCCAGCAGTCATGGGACTAGCGGCTACGAGCAGTACTTC
CDR3: CASSHGTSGYEQYF

D: TRBD1
length: 12
J: TRBJ1-2
V: TRBV2
size: few
DNA: TGTGCCAGCAGAGACGACAGGGTCGGCTACACCTTC
CDR3: CASRDDRVGYTF

D: -
length: 14
J: TRBJ2-7
V: TRBV6-6
size: -
DNA: TGTGCCAGCAGTCAGTCGGCTCGAGCCCTCGAGCAGTACTTC
CDR3: CASSQSARALEQYF

D: -
length: 13
J: TRBJ2-3
V: TRBV7-7
size: few
DNA: TGTGCTAGCAGCCTAGGGCCCTGGGATACGCAGTATTTT
CDR3: CASSLGPWDTQYF

D: -
length: 15
J: TRBJ1-5
V: TRBV4-2
size: few
DNA: TGTGCCAGCAGCCTACACGGCAATAGCAATCAGCCCCAGCATTTT
CDR3: CASSLHGNSNQPQHF